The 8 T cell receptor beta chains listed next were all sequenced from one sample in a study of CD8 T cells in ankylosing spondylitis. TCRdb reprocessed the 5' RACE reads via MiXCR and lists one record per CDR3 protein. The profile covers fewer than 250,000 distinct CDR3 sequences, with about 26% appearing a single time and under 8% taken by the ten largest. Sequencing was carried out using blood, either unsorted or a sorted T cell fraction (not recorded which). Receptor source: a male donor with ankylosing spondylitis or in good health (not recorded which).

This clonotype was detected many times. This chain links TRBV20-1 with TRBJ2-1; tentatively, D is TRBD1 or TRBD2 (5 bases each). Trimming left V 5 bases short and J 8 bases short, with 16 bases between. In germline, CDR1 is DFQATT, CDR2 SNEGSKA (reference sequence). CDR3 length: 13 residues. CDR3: CSAYPGAAHEQFF. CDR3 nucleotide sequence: TGCAGTGCTTATCCCGGGGCGGCCCATGAGCAGTTCTTC.

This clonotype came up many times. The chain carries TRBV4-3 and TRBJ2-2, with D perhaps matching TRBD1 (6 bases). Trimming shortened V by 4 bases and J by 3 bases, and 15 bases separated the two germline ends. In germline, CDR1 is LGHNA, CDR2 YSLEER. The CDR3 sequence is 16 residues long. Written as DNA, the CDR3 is TGCGCCAGCAGCCCTTGGACAGATTTGGACACCGGGGAGCTGTTTTTT. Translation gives CASSPWTDLDTGELFF.

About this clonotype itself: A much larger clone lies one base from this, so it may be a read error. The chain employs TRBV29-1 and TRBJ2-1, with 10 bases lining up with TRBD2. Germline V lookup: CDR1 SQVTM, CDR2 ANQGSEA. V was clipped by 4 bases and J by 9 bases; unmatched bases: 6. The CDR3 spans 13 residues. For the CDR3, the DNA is TGCAGCGTTGGCAGCGGGAGGGCCGGTGAGCAGTTCTTC. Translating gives CSVGSGRAGEQFF.

The CDR3 sequence is CATSRDYGTSLFF. Written as DNA, the CDR3 is TGTGCCACCAGCAGAGATTATGGGACTAGTTTATTCTTC. This chain joins TRBV15 and TRBJ2-1; 8 bases align to TRBD2. This CDR3 region has 13 residues. Germline lookup yields CDR1 LNHNV and CDR2 YYDKDF (reference sequence). V shed 0 bases and J 16 bases; nucleotides not matched to a gene: 8. The full variable domain, its missing parts supplied by reference TRBV15 and TRBJ2-1, is DAMVIQNPRYQVTQFGKPVTLSCSQTLNHNVMYWYQQKSSQAPKLLFHYYDKDFNNEADTPDNFQSRRPNTSFCFLDIRSPGLGDTAMYLCATSRDYGTSLFFGPGTRLTVL.

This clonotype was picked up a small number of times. The CDR3 spells CSATLVRRGRSSYNEQFF. The CDR3 coding sequence is TGCAGTGCTACTCTAGTCCGTCGGGGACGGAGCTCCTACAATGAGCAGTTCTTC. The genes are TRBV20-1 and TRBJ2-1; D assignment may be TRBD1 or TRBD2 (5 bases each). V was trimmed by 4 bases and J by 0 bases, leaving 22 bases between them. The germline CDR1 and CDR2 sequences are DFQATT and SNEGSKA (reference sequence). The CDR3 length is 18 residues.

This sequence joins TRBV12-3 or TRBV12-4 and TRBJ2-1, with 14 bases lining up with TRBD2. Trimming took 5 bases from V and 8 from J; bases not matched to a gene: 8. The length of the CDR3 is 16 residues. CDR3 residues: CASSTGLAGAIDEQFF. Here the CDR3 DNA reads TGTGCCAGCAGTACGGGACTAGCGGGAGCAATCGATGAGCAGTTCTTC.

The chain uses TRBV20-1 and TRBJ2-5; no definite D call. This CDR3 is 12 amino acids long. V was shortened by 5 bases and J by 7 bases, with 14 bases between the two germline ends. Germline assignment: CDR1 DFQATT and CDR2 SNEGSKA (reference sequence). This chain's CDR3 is CSAPPLGGTQYF. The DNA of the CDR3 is TGCAGTGCTCCCCCTCTCGGCGGGACCCAGTACTTC.

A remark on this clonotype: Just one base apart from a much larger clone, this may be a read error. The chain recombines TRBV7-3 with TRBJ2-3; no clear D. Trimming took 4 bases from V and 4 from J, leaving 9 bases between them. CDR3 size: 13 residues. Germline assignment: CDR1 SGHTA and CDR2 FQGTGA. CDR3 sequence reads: CASSSPKPDTQYF. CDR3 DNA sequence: TGTGCCAGCAGCTCTCCGAAGCCAGATACGCAGTATTTT.